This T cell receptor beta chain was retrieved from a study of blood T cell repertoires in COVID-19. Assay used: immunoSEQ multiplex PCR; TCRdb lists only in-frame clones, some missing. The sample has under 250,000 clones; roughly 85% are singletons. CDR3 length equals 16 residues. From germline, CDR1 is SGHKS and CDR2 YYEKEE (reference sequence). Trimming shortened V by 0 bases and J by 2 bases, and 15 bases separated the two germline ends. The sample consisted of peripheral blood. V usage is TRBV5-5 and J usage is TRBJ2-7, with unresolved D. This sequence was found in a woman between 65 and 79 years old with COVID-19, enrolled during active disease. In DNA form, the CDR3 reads TGTGCCAGCAGCTTGGCGGCGGAGCGCGAAACCTACGAGCAGTACTTC. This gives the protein CASSLAAERETYEQYF.